This T cell receptor (beta chain) derives from a study of blood T cell repertoires in COVID-19. In the study overall: From the United States, Italy and Spain came samples of acute and convalescent COVID-19. Nucleic acid was either cDNA or gDNA, and it came from T cells, B-cell-depleted T cells, or PBMCs.

Germline values: CDR1 SGHDT, CDR2 YYEEEE. The CDR3 contains 17 residues. Trimming stripped 5 bases from V and 0 bases from J, with 20 bases between. In the study's own analysis: The authors estimated nucleated cell counts from reference gene primer amplification. The method was immunoSEQ multiplex PCR; TCRdb's version includes in-frame clones alone and lacks a portion of them. For V, J and clone size, that table is used; D and trimming come from the DNA. The sample consists of 75,000 to 90,000 clones, around 91% of them appearing once. The origin of this receptor is a woman aged 45 to 65 in a cohort sampled during active COVID-19. V is TRBV5-6 and J is TRBJ1-1, with D perhaps TRBD1 (5 bases). What was sequenced was peripheral blood. The CDR3 nucleotides are TGTGCCAGCAGTAGGCAGGGATCCGTTCGGTTGAACACTGAAGCTTTCTTT. This encodes CASSRQGSVRLNTEAFF.